Described below is a single T cell receptor beta chain sequence and its context. The germline CDR1 and CDR2 sequences are MDHEN and SYDVKM. After removal of 4 bases from V and 5 bases from J, the junction contained 4 bases not matched to a gene. This CDR3 has 14 residues. Data came from immunoSEQ multiplex PCR; TCRdb stores just in-frame clones and leaves some out. The repertoire includes about 91,000 clones, over 75% of them detected once, and around 1.8% sits in the top ten. This entry comes from a study of OX40 agonist ivuxolimab in advanced cancers. This specimen consisted of CD4+ or CD8+ T cells sorted from blood, obtained in a trial of the OX40 agonist ivuxolimab. The clonotype comes from an adult with an advanced solid tumor such as melanoma, head and neck, liver or kidney cancer. The V call is TRBV28, the J call TRBJ2-2, with TRBD1 identical over 7 bases. In nucleotides, the CDR3 is TGTGCCAGCAGTTCGGGACAGATTACCGGGGAGCTGTTTTTT. Translation: CASSSGQITGELFF.